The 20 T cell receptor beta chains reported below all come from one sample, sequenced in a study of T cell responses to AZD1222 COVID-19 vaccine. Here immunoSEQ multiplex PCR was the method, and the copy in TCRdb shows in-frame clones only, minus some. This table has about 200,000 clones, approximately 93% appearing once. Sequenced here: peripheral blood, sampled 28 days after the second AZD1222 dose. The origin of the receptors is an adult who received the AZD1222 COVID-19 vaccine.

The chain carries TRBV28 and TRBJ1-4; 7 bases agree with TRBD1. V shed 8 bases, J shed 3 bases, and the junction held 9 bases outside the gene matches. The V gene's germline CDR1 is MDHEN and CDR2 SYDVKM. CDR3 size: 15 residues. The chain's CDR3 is CASRTGGVANEKLFF. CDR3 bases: TGTGCCAGCCGGACAGGTGGTGTGGCTAATGAAAAACTGTTTTTT.

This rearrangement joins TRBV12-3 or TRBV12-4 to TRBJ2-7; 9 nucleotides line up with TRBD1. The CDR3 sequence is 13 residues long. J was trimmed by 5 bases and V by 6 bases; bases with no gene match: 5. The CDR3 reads CASRGTGSDEQYF. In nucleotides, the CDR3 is TGTGCCAGCAGAGGGACAGGGTCGGACGAGCAGTACTTC.

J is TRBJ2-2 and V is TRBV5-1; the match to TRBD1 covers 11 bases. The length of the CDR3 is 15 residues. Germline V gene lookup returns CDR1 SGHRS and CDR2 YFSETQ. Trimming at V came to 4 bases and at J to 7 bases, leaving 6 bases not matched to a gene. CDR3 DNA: TGCGCCAGCAGCAGGGACAGGGGGATTATCGGGGAGCTGTTTTTT. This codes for CASSRDRGIIGELFF. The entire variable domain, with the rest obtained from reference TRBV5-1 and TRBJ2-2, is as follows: KAGVTQTPRYLIKTRGQQVTLSCSPISGHRSVSWYQQTPGQGLQFLFEYFSETQRNKGNFPGRFSGRQFSNSRSEMNVSTLELGDSALYLCASSRDRGIIGELFFGEGSRLTVL.

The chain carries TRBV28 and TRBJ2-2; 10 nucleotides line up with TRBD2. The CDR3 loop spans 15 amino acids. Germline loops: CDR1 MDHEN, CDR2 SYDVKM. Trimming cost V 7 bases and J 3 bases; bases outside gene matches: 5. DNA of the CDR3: TGTGCCAGCACCCGAGCGGGGGGGTACACCGGGGAGCTGTTTTTT. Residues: CASTRAGGYTGELFF.

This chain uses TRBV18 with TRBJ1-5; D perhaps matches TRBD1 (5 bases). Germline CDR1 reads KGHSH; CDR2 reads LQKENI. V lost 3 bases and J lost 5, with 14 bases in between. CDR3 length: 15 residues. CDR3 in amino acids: CASSPWGVTYQPQHF. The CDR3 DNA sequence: TGTGCCAGCTCACCGTGGGGGGTTACTTATCAGCCCCAGCATTTT.

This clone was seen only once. The CDR3 spells CASSPPTDGYTF. In DNA, the CDR3 is TGTGCCAGCTCACCACCGACAGATGGCTACACCTTC. V gene TRBV18 combines with J gene TRBJ1-2; tentatively, D is TRBD1 (5 bases). With 0 bases removed from V and 6 bases from J, the gap between germline ends came to 5 bases. This CDR3 contains 12 residues. Germline V gene lookup returns CDR1 KGHSH and CDR2 LQKENI.

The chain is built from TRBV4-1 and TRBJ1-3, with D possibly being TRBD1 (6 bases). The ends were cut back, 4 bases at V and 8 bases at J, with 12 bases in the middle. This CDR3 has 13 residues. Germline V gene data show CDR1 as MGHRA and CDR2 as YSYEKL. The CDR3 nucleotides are TGCGCCAGCAGCCTTCAGGGGTCGGACACCATATATTTT. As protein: CASSLQGSDTIYF.

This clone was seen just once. The CDR3 loop reads CASSLDPWKREQYF. DNA for the CDR3: TGTGCCAGCAGCTTAGACCCATGGAAGCGGGAGCAGTACTTC. The V gene is TRBV11-2, the J gene TRBJ2-7, with D perhaps TRBD2 (5 bases). V was clipped by 0 bases and J by 7 bases, with 13 bases between them. This CDR3 region has 14 residues. Germline V gene lookup returns CDR1 SGHAT and CDR2 FQNNGV.

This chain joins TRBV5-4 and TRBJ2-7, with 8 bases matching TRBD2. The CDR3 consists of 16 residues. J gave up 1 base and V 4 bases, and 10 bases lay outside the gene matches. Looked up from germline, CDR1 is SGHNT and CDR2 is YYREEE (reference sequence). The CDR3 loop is CASSRAAGADSYEQYF. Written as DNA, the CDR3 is TGTGCCAGCAGCCGTGCAGCGGGGGCGGATTCCTACGAGCAGTACTTC.

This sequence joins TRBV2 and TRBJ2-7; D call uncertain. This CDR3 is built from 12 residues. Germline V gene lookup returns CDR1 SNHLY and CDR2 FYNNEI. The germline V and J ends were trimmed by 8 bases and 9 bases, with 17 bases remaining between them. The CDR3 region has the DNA TGTGCCAGCCAAAAGACTCCACCGGGGCAGTACTTC. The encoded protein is CASQKTPPGQYF.

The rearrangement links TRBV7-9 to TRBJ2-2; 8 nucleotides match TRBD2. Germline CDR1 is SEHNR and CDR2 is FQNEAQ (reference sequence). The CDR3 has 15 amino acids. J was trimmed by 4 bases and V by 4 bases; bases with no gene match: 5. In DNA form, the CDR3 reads TGTGCCAGCAGCTCCGGGACTAGGAGCACCGGGGAGCTGTTTTTT. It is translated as CASSSGTRSTGELFF.

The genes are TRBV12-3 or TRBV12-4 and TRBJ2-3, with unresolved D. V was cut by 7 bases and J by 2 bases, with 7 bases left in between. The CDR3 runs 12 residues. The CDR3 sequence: CASTSYTDTQYF. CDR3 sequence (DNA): TGTGCCAGCACGTCTTACACAGATACGCAGTATTTT.

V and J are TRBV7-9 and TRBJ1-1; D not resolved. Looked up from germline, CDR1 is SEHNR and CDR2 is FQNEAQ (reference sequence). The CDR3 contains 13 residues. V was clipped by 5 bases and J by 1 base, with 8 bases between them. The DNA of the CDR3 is TGTGCCAGCAGCCCCAACGCGAACACTGAAGCTTTCTTT. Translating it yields CASSPNANTEAFF. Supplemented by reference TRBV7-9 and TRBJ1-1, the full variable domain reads DTGVSQNPRHKITKRGQNVTFRCDPISEHNRLYWYRQTLGQGPEFLTYFQNEAQLEKSRLLSDRFSAERPKGSFSTLEIQRTEQGDSAMYLCASSPNANTEAFFGQGTRLTVV.

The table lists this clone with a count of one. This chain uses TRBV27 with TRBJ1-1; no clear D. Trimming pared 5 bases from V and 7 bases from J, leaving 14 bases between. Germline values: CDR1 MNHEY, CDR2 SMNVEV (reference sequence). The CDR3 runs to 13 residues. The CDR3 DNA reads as TGTGCCAGCAGTCCGGGATCGCTCCTTGAAGCTTTCTTT. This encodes CASSPGSLLEAFF.

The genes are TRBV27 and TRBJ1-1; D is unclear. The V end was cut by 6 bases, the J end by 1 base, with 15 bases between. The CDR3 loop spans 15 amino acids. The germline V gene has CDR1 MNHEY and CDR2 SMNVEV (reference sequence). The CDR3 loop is CASSPRVSPNTEAFF. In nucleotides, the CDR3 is TGTGCCAGCAGCCCACGGGTGTCGCCGAACACTGAAGCTTTCTTT.

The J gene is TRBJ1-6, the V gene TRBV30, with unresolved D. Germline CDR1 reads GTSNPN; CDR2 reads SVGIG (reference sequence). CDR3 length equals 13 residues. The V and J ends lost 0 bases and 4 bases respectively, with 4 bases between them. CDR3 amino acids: CAWSVPYNSPLHF. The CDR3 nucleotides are TGTGCCTGGAGTGTCCCATATAATTCACCCCTCCACTTT.

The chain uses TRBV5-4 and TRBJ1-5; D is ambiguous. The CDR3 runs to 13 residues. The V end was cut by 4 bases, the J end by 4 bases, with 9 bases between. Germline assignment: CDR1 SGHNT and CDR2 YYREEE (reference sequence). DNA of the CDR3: TGTGCCAGCAGCCAAGGACGTAATCAGCCCCAGCATTTT. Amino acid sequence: CASSQGRNQPQHF. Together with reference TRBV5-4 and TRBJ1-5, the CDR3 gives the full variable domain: ETGVTQSPTHLIKTRGQQVTLRCSSQSGHNTVSWYQQALGQGPQFIFQYYREEENGRGNFPPRFSGLQFPNYSSELNVNALELDDSALYLCASSQGRNQPQHFGDGTRLSIL.

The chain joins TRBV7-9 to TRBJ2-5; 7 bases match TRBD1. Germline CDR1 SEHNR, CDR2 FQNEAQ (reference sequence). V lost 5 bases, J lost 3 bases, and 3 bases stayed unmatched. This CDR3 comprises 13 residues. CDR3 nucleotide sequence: TGTGCCAGCAGCGCTGGGACAGAAGAGACCCAGTACTTC. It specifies CASSAGTEETQYF.

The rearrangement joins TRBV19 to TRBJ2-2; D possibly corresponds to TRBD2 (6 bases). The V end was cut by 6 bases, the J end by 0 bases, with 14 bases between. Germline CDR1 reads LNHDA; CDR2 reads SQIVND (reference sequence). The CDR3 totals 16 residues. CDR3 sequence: CASSWGGAANTGELFF. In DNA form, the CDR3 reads TGTGCCAGTAGCTGGGGCGGGGCCGCGAACACCGGGGAGCTGTTTTTT.

CDR3 loop: CASSPSFPDQPQHF. The CDR3 region has the DNA TGTGCCAGCAGCCCCTCCTTTCCCGACCAGCCCCAGCATTTT. The V and J genes are TRBV7-9 and TRBJ1-5; no firm D call. V was clipped by 5 bases and J by 7 bases, with 15 bases between them. Germline values: CDR1 SEHNR, CDR2 FQNEAQ (reference sequence). CDR3 length: 14 residues.